Below are 2 T cell receptor beta chains sequenced from a single sample in a study of T cells after yellow fever vaccination. TCRdb redid the calling of the 5' RACE reads with MiXCR, one entry per CDR3 protein. This repertoire shows around 310,000 distinct CDR3 sequences, 8% to 10% found once; its top ten account for under 20%. The input for sequencing was PBMCs, taken on the day of the first yellow fever vaccination. Receptors originate from a man between 18 and 35 years old who received the YFV17D yellow fever vaccine.

This chain links TRBV28 with TRBJ1-1; unclear D gene. With 3 bases removed from V and 4 bases from J, the gap between germline ends came to 6 bases. The CDR3 contains 12 residues. Germline CDR1 and CDR2: MDHEN and SYDVKM. The CDR3 here is CASSFFSTEAFF. As DNA, the CDR3 is TGTGCCAGCAGTTTCTTTAGCACTGAAGCTTTCTTT.

The chain combines TRBV27 with TRBJ2-2; D perhaps matches TRBD1 (5 bases). The CDR3 contains 14 residues. The V gene lost 4 bases and the J gene lost 2 bases, with 8 bases spanning the gap. In germline, CDR1 is MNHEY, CDR2 SMNVEV (reference sequence). DNA for the CDR3: TGTGCCAGCAGTTACAGGACCAACACCGGGGAGCTGTTTTTT. Protein sequence: CASSYRTNTGELFF.